The 13 T cell receptor beta chains below all came from one sample that was sequenced in a study of blood T cell repertoires in COVID-19. The repertoire was sequenced with immunoSEQ multiplex PCR; TCRdb's copy has only in-frame clones and lacks some. There are around 400,000 clones in the sample; approximately 87% occur only once, and under 11% lies in the top ten. The sample consisted of peripheral blood. These TCRs come from a woman younger than 45 with COVID-19, enrolled during active disease.

V is TRBV25-1 and J is TRBJ1-4, with D perhaps matching TRBD1 (5 bases). The germline V and J ends were trimmed by 4 bases and 7 bases, with 13 bases remaining between them. Germline CDR1 is MGHDK and CDR2 is SYGVNS. CDR3 size: 14 residues. The CDR3 sequence is CASSGPGWTEKLFF. The CDR3 DNA follows: TGTGCCAGCAGTGGACCAGGGTGGACTGAAAAACTGTTTTTT.

The chain is built from TRBV19 and TRBJ2-1; 11 nucleotides agree with TRBD2. Germline V gene lookup returns CDR1 LNHDA and CDR2 SQIVND (reference sequence). This CDR3 spans 15 amino acids. V dropped 7 bases and J dropped 4; count of bases not matched to a gene: 6. DNA of the CDR3: TGTGCCAGTAAAAGGACTAGCGGGTTGTACAATGAGCAGTTCTTC. Its protein product is CASKRTSGLYNEQFF.

This clone was seen only once. The chain couples TRBV15 to TRBJ2-7; TRBD1 agrees at 10 bases. This CDR3 contains 17 residues. CDR1 and CDR2 (germline): LNHNV, YYDKDF (reference sequence). The V gene end was trimmed by 0 bases and the J gene end by 7 bases; junction bases not matched to a gene: 12. This CDR3 reads CATSRDYSGQGIYEQYF. The CDR3, as DNA: TGTGCCACCAGCAGAGATTATTCGGGACAGGGGATATATGAGCAGTACTTC.

A few counts support this clone. The chain recombines TRBV4-1 with TRBJ2-7; 8 nucleotides match TRBD2. V shed 0 bases and J 6 bases; nucleotides not matched to a gene: 10. The CDR3 is 16 amino acids. Germline V CDR1 and CDR2: MGHRA, YSYEKL. The CDR3 sequence is CASSQDMGLGGLEQYF. The CDR3 DNA sequence: TGCGCCAGCAGCCAAGACATGGGACTAGGAGGACTCGAGCAGTACTTC.

The chain employs TRBV24-1 and TRBJ2-7; 7 nucleotides agree with TRBD1. Germline trimming cut 3 bases from V and 1 base from J; bases unmatched to any gene: 2. The CDR3 is made up of 14 amino acids. Looked up from germline, CDR1 is KGHDR and CDR2 is SFDVKD. CDR3 sequence reads: CATSDRQGSYEQYF. In nucleotides, the CDR3 is TGTGCCACCAGTGATCGACAGGGATCCTACGAGCAGTACTTC.

The chain combines TRBV6-2 or TRBV6-3 with TRBJ2-2, with TRBD2 matching 14 bases. The germline V gene encodes CDR1 MNHEY and CDR2 SVGEGT. With V trimmed by 6 bases and J by 4 bases, 7 bases remained unmatched. The CDR3 extends over 17 amino acids. The CDR3 nucleotides are TGTGCCAGCAGCCCTCGACTAGCGGGGGGGGGCACCGGGGAGCTGTTTTTT. Amino acids: CASSPRLAGGGTGELFF.

The CDR3 here is CASSSGQVGNSPLHF. The CDR3 DNA is TGTGCCAGCAGCAGTGGACAGGTCGGAAATTCACCCCTCCACTTT. The rearrangement joins TRBV5-4 to TRBJ1-6; the match to TRBD1 covers 7 bases. The CDR3 has 15 amino acids. The V segment lost 4 bases and the J segment 7 bases; nucleotides outside the gene matches: 8. Germline V CDR1 and CDR2: SGHNT, YYREEE (reference sequence).

The rearrangement uses TRBV27 and TRBJ1-1; D gene uncertain. Trimming removed 3 bases at V and 4 bases at J, with 15 bases between. CDR3 length: 15 residues. Germline V lookup: CDR1 MNHEY, CDR2 SMNVEV (reference sequence). CDR3 sequence reads: CASSLGALVGTEAFF. As DNA, the CDR3 is TGTGCCAGCAGTTTGGGAGCGCTCGTGGGCACTGAAGCTTTCTTT.

The chain links TRBV6-2 or TRBV6-3 to TRBJ1-3; D not resolved. Trimming removed 0 bases at V and 5 bases at J, with 11 bases between. Germline values: CDR1 MNHEY, CDR2 SVGEGT. The CDR3 length is 15 residues. The CDR3 here is CASSYSGVERNTIYF. CDR3 nucleotide sequence: TGTGCCAGCAGTTACTCCGGGGTCGAGAGAAACACCATATATTTT.

This chain uses TRBV2 with TRBJ2-7; TRBD1 aligns across 9 bases. Germline CDR1 and CDR2: SNHLY and FYNNEI. CDR3 length: 14 amino acids. With V trimmed by 6 bases and J by 5 bases, 8 bases remained unmatched. The CDR3 here is CASSERTGVNEQYF. Written as DNA, the CDR3 is TGTGCCAGCAGCGAGCGGACAGGGGTGAACGAGCAGTACTTC.

As concerns this clone: Germline is not matched at one junction end, which may reflect a read error. The CDR3 reads CASSLESSYNEQFF. CDR3 DNA: TGTGCCAGCAGTTTAGAGAGCTCCTACAATGAGCAGTTCTTC. The V and J genes are TRBV11-3 and TRBJ2-1, with unresolved D. CDR3 length equals 14 residues. The germline CDR1 and CDR2 sequences are SGHNT and YENEEA.

V gene TRBV7-2 combines with J gene TRBJ2-3, with 7 bases lining up with TRBD1. The CDR3 spans 15 residues. J was trimmed by 0 bases and V by 6 bases; bases with no gene match: 6. The germline gives CDR1 SGHTA, CDR2 FQGNSA. The CDR3 spells CASSEGGTSTDTQYF. CDR3 in DNA: TGTGCCAGCAGTGAAGGGGGCACTAGCACAGATACGCAGTATTTT.

CDR3 in DNA: TGCGCCAGCAGCCGGACTAGCGGGAGGGCAAACACAGATACGCAGTATTTT. This codes for CASSRTSGRANTDTQYF. The chain is built from TRBV5-1 and TRBJ2-3; 15 bases line up with TRBD2. The CDR3 covers 17 residues. The V gene end was trimmed by 4 bases and the J gene end by 2 bases; junction bases not matched to a gene: 5. Germline CDR1 SGHRS, CDR2 YFSETQ.